The 28 T cell receptor beta chains below all came from one sample that was sequenced in a study of blood T cell repertoires in COVID-19. Assay used: immunoSEQ multiplex PCR; TCRdb lists only in-frame clones, some missing. The sample carries some 220,000 clones, about 88% recorded once. The sequenced material came from PBMCs or T cells enriched from blood (not recorded which). These receptors all come from a woman aged 30 to 39 who had recovered from COVID-19.

CDR3 region: CASSPLARGETQYF. DNA for the CDR3: TGTGCCAGCTCACCTCTAGCGAGGGGAGAGACCCAGTACTTC. V and J are TRBV18 and TRBJ2-5; tentative D call: TRBD2 (6 bases). Per germline, CDR1 KGHSH and CDR2 LQKENI. Trimming shortened V by 3 bases and J by 4 bases, and 12 bases separated the two germline ends. The length of the CDR3 is 14 residues.

CDR3 region: CASSPQGNYGYTF. CDR3 bases: TGTGCCAGCAGCCCTCAGGGGAACTATGGCTACACCTTC. The genes are TRBV7-2 and TRBJ1-2; possible D gene TRBD1, 6 bases. The germline gives CDR1 SGHTA, CDR2 FQGNSA. The CDR3 runs to 13 residues. Trimming removed 5 bases at V and 2 bases at J, with 9 bases between.

The chain couples TRBV12-5 to TRBJ1-1, with 7 bases aligning to TRBD1. Looked up from germline, CDR1 is LGHNT and CDR2 is FRNRAP. The V gene end was trimmed by 2 bases and the J gene end by 4 bases; junction bases not matched to a gene: 7. This CDR3 has 15 amino acids. In DNA form, the CDR3 reads TGTGCTAGTGGTTTGATAAGACAGGGCCCCACTGAAGCTTTCTTT. This sequence encodes CASGLIRQGPTEAFF.

The chain uses TRBV5-1 and TRBJ2-7; the match to TRBD1 covers 7 bases. The CDR3 length is 13 residues. V shed 4 bases and J 3 bases; nucleotides not matched to a gene: 4. Germline CDR1 and CDR2: SGHRS and YFSETQ. CDR3 residues: CASSLGTVYEQYF. CDR3 DNA: TGCGCCAGCAGCCTAGGGACAGTCTACGAGCAGTACTTC.

The chain joins TRBV4-3 to TRBJ2-7; a possible D gene is TRBD1 (5 bases). The CDR3 length is 14 residues. V was pared by 4 bases and J by 3 bases, with 13 bases between. Looked up from germline, CDR1 is LGHNA and CDR2 is YSLEER. CDR3 nucleotides: TGCGCCAGCAGCCGCAGGGTTGGGGACTACGAGCAGTACTTC. It translates to CASSRRVGDYEQYF.

The chain is built from TRBV14 and TRBJ1-2, with D perhaps TRBD1 (6 bases). Trimming cost V 0 bases and J 6 bases, with 14 bases left between them. Germline CDR1 is SGHDN and CDR2 is FVKESK. CDR3 length: 15 amino acids. CDR3 bases: TGTGCCAGCAGCCAAGAGGGTCGGGGGGCAAATGGCTACACCTTC. As protein: CASSQEGRGANGYTF. Using reference TRBV14 and TRBJ1-2 for the parts outside the CDR3, the full variable domain is EAGVTQFPSHSVIEKGQTVTLRCDPISGHDNLYWYRRVMGKEIKFLLHFVKESKQDESGMPNNRFLAERTGGTYSTLKVQPAELEDSGVYFCASSQEGRGANGYTFGSGTRLTVV.

The count of this clone is one. The chain recombines TRBV4-2 with TRBJ2-1; the match to TRBD2 covers 8 bases. Unmatched junction bases numbered 5, after V lost 0 bases and J lost 4 bases. Per the germline V gene, CDR1 is LGHNA and CDR2 is YNFKEQ. The CDR3 totals 16 residues. The CDR3 loop reads CASSQDAGGGYNEQFF. The CDR3 DNA sequence: TGTGCCAGCAGCCAAGACGCGGGGGGTGGGTACAATGAGCAGTTCTTC.

J is TRBJ1-4 and V is TRBV7-9, with 8 positions matching TRBD1. Looked up from germline, CDR1 is SEHNR and CDR2 is FQNEAQ (reference sequence). This CDR3 region has 14 residues. V lost 7 bases, J lost 8 bases, and 9 bases stayed unmatched. CDR3 coding DNA: TGTGCCAGCACCGAGACAGGGGTTACGGAAAAACTGTTTTTT. Its translation: CASTETGVTEKLFF.

The genes are TRBV6-2 or TRBV6-3 and TRBJ2-3; 10 bases agree with TRBD2. CDR3 length: 23 residues. V trimming: 6 bases; J trimming: 0 bases; junction bases outside the gene matches: 27. Germline V gives CDR1 MNHEY, CDR2 SVGEGT. CDR3 loop: CASSLKGLVAGASGGPSTDTQYF. The CDR3 DNA follows: TGTGCCAGCAGCCTGAAAGGTTTAGTGGCCGGGGCTAGCGGGGGCCCTAGCACAGATACGCAGTATTTT.

This chain links TRBV7-2 with TRBJ2-3; 11 positions agree with TRBD2. Germline CDR1 reads SGHTA; CDR2 reads FQGNSA. V gave up 6 bases and J gave up 3 bases; unmatched junction bases: 8. The CDR3 has 16 amino acids. The chain's CDR3 is CASSERLAGMTDTQYF. In DNA, the CDR3 is TGTGCCAGCAGTGAGAGACTAGCGGGGATGACAGATACGCAGTATTTT.

The V call is TRBV3-1 (or the pseudogene TRBV3-2), the J call TRBJ2-5, with TRBD1 identical over 9 bases. Trimming cost V 0 bases and J 3 bases; bases outside gene matches: 8. The CDR3 loop spans 17 amino acids. The germline gives CDR1 LGHDT, CDR2 YNNKEL (reference sequence). Here the CDR3 DNA reads TGTGCCAGCAGCCAAGAACCGGGACAGGGAGTAGAAGAGACCCAGTACTTC. Its protein product is CASSQEPGQGVEETQYF.

The chain is built from TRBV5-4 and TRBJ1-1; tentatively, D is TRBD1 (5 bases). V was shortened by 0 bases and J by 3 bases, with 9 bases between the two germline ends. This CDR3 is 14 amino acids long. CDR1 is SGHNT and CDR2 is YYREEE in the germline V gene (reference sequence). CDR3 amino acids: CASSLDLGDTEAFF. The CDR3 region has the DNA TGTGCCAGCAGCTTGGACCTAGGGGACACTGAAGCTTTCTTT.

The rearrangement joins TRBV6-5 to TRBJ1-2, with 7 positions matching TRBD1. Germline assignment: CDR1 MNHEY and CDR2 SVGAGI. The CDR3 length is 15 residues. Trimming removed 0 bases from V and 3 bases from J; junction bases left unmatched: 4. The DNA for the CDR3 is TGTGCCAGCAGTTACTCGGACAGGTCTTACTATGGCTACACCTTC. Encoded protein: CASSYSDRSYYGYTF.

The CDR3 is CASSVAGALGTDTQYF. The CDR3 DNA follows: TGTGCCAGCAGCGTAGCTGGGGCGCTTGGCACAGATACGCAGTATTTT. This sequence joins TRBV9 and TRBJ2-3; maybe TRBD1 (5 bases). The CDR3 totals 16 residues. V was shortened by 0 bases and J by 1 base, with 12 bases between the two germline ends. The germline V gene encodes CDR1 SGDLS and CDR2 YYNGEE.

This clone was detected only once. The chain couples TRBV9 to TRBJ2-7, with 15 positions matching TRBD2. V dropped 4 bases and J dropped 2; count of bases not matched to a gene: 7. CDR3 length: 17 amino acids. Germline CDR1 SGDLS, CDR2 YYNGEE. The CDR3 region is CASSPGLAGGPTYEQYF. The CDR3 DNA reads TGTGCCAGCAGCCCGGGACTAGCGGGGGGACCCACCTACGAGCAGTACTTC.

The gene calls are TRBV4-3 and TRBJ2-7; 8 nucleotides agree with TRBD1. Germline lookup yields CDR1 LGHNA and CDR2 YSLEER. Losses at the gene ends were 0 bases for V and 4 bases for J; bases not matched to a gene: 5. CDR3 length: 15 amino acids. The CDR3 bases are TGCGCCAGCAGCCAAGAGGGTCAGGGGGCTTACGAGCAGTACTTC. Protein: CASSQEGQGAYEQYF.

The rearrangement joins TRBV4-3 to TRBJ1-3, with 7 bases that match TRBD1. V trimming: 3 bases; J trimming: 5 bases; junction bases outside the gene matches: 10. The CDR3 totals 16 residues. Germline V gene lookup returns CDR1 LGHNA and CDR2 YSLEER. The CDR3 spells CASSQLAGTARNTIYF. The CDR3 DNA reads TGCGCCAGCAGCCAGTTAGCCGGGACAGCAAGAAACACCATATATTTT.

This chain links TRBV6-2 or TRBV6-3 with TRBJ1-5; D remains ambiguous. Germline V lookup: CDR1 MNHEY, CDR2 SVGEGT. The CDR3 runs 11 residues. Trimming stripped 6 bases from V and 9 bases from J, with 9 bases between. DNA of the CDR3: TGTGCCAGCAGCCAAACGGGGCCCCAGCATTTT. Amino acids: CASSQTGPQHF.

The CDR3 spells CASSVVSGGSTGELFF. The CDR3 coding sequence is TGTGCCAGCAGCGTAGTTAGCGGGGGTAGCACCGGGGAGCTGTTTTTT. V gene TRBV9 combines with J gene TRBJ2-2; 9 positions agree with TRBD2. CDR3 length: 16 amino acids. Unmatched junction bases numbered 4, after V lost 0 bases and J lost 4 bases. The germline V gene encodes CDR1 SGDLS and CDR2 YYNGEE.

In DNA, the CDR3 is TGCGCCAGCAGCAGGTCAGGTGCGGGAGAGACCCAGTACTTC. Translating it yields CASSRSGAGETQYF. The chain couples TRBV4-3 to TRBJ2-5; perhaps TRBD2 as D (5 bases). Trimming shortened V by 5 bases and J by 4 bases, and 14 bases separated the two germline ends. This CDR3 region has 14 residues. From germline, CDR1 is LGHNA and CDR2 YSLEER.

The chain recombines TRBV3-1 (or the pseudogene TRBV3-2) with TRBJ1-4, with D possibly TRBD1 on 6 matching bases. Germline assignment: CDR1 LGHDT and CDR2 YNNKEL (reference sequence). With 0 bases removed from V and 13 bases from J, the gap between germline ends came to 15 bases. The CDR3 loop spans 14 amino acids. The CDR3 here is CASSQEGAPRRLFF. In DNA form, the CDR3 reads TGTGCCAGCAGCCAAGAGGGGGCTCCTAGGCGACTGTTTTTT.

This clone came up once. V and J are TRBV18 and TRBJ2-3, with 8 bases fitting TRBD2. The CDR3 is 14 amino acids. Germline lookup yields CDR1 KGHSH and CDR2 LQKENI. V shed 10 bases, J shed 2 bases, and the junction held 8 bases outside the gene matches. For the CDR3, the DNA is TGTGCCACGGGAGGGACTAGAAACACAGATACGCAGTATTTT. As protein: CATGGTRNTDTQYF.

The rearrangement joins TRBV7-2 to TRBJ1-5, with 8 bases identical to TRBD1. Trimming took 2 bases from V and 0 from J; bases not matched to a gene: 3. This CDR3 is 16 amino acids long. Per the germline V gene, CDR1 is SGHTA and CDR2 is FQGNSA. Here the CDR3 reads CASSLRTGFSNQPQHF. In DNA form, the CDR3 reads TGTGCCAGCAGCTTACGGACAGGGTTTAGCAATCAGCCCCAGCATTTT. The variable domain in full, with the rest retrieved from reference TRBV7-2 and TRBJ1-5, is GAGVSQSPSNKVTEKGKDVELRCDPISGHTALYWYRQSLGQGLEFLIYFQGNSAPDKSGLPSDRFSAERTGGSVSTLTIQRTQQEDSAVYLCASSLRTGFSNQPQHFGDGTRLSIL.

The V call is TRBV5-1, the J call TRBJ1-4, with D possibly TRBD1 on 6 matching bases. From germline, CDR1 is SGHRS and CDR2 YFSETQ. Trimming cost V 4 bases and J 3 bases, with 13 bases left between them. The CDR3 has 15 residues. The CDR3 spells CASSIQGLANEKLFF. CDR3 nucleotides: TGCGCCAGCAGCATACAGGGTTTGGCTAATGAAAAACTGTTTTTT.

The chain combines TRBV15 with TRBJ1-1; 8 nucleotides line up with TRBD1. Germline V gene sequence: CDR1 LNHNV, CDR2 YYDKDF (reference sequence). The CDR3 loop spans 14 amino acids. V trimming: 7 bases; J trimming: 1 base; junction bases outside the gene matches: 5. Here the CDR3 DNA reads TGTGCCACCACCAAGGGACAGGCGAACACTGAAGCTTTCTTT. Translating it yields CATTKGQANTEAFF.

The chain combines TRBV7-2 with TRBJ1-3, with 10 nucleotides matching TRBD1. CDR3 length equals 16 residues. V dropped 1 base and J dropped 2; count of bases not matched to a gene: 2. CDR1 is SGHTA and CDR2 is FQGNSA in the germline V gene. CDR3 nucleotides: TGTGCCAGCAGCTTAGGGGGGACAGGGGCTGGAAACACCATATATTTT. Translating it yields CASSLGGTGAGNTIYF.

The V and J genes are TRBV27 and TRBJ2-3, with 14 positions matching TRBD2. J was trimmed by 6 bases and V by 3 bases; bases with no gene match: 5. In germline, CDR1 is MNHEY, CDR2 SMNVEV (reference sequence). CDR3 length equals 16 residues. CDR3 amino acids: CASSFRTSGGWDTQYF. In nucleotides, the CDR3 is TGTGCCAGCAGTTTCCGGACTAGCGGGGGGTGGGATACGCAGTATTTT.

This chain links TRBV18 with TRBJ2-1; 16 nucleotides line up with TRBD2. J lost 7 bases, V lost 5 bases, and 8 bases had no gene match. The CDR3 consists of 17 residues. The germline V gene encodes CDR1 KGHSH and CDR2 LQKENI. CDR3 sequence: CASSSTGTSGGANEQFF. The CDR3 coding sequence is TGTGCCAGCTCATCCACCGGGACTAGCGGGGGGGCGAATGAGCAGTTCTTC.